This is a list of T cell receptor beta chains from one sample in a study of CD8 T cells in Susac syndrome. TCRdb used MiXCR to reprocess the immunoSEQ multiplex PCR reads, holding one entry per CDR3 protein. This sample has about 400,000 distinct CDR3 sequences, with around 83% found just once. Sequenced sample: CD8+ T cells from PBMCs. The receptor source for this set is a human donor with multiple sclerosis. Both conserved end residues are part of each CDR3. The D gene is left open where the match is weak. Where a row states a size, it is once, few, many or the class of an expanded clone; other rows omit it.

size,D,J,V,DNA,CDR3
few,TRBD2,TRBJ2-1,TRBV6-1,TGTGCCAGCAGGCCACTAGCGGGAGCGAATGAGCAGTTCTTC,CASRPLAGANEQFF
.,.,TRBJ1-2,TRBV20-1,TGCAGTGCTAGAGACTACGGTAGGACAACCCAAGACTATGGCTACACCTTC,CSARDYGRTTQDYGYTF
.,TRBD1,TRBJ1-2,TRBV20-1,TGCAGTGCTAGAGATCTTTCGGACAGGCGGCCTTATGGCTACACCTTC,CSARDLSDRRPYGYTF
.,.,TRBJ1-4,TRBV19,TGTGCCAGTAGTATTCCCAGCGGGGGCGAAAAACTGTTTTTT,CASSIPSGGEKLFF
.,.,TRBJ2-7,TRBV4-1,TGCGCCAGCAGCCAACGGGACCTAAGGTCCTACGAGCAGTACTTC,CASSQRDLRSYEQYF
.,TRBD2,TRBJ2-1,TRBV12-3/TRBV12-4,TGTGCCAGCAGTTCTAGCGGGAGGGAGGTTTACAATGAGCAGTTCTTC,CASSSSGREVYNEQFF
.,TRBD1,TRBJ1-1,TRBV4-1,TGCGCCAGCAGCCCATCCGGGACAGGGGGCTGGGTCGCTGAAGCTTTCTTT,CASSPSGTGGWVAEAFF
.,.,TRBJ2-3,TRBV5-1,TGCGCCAGCAGCCTTCGGACAGAGTTAGATACGCAGTATTTT,CASSLRTELDTQYF
.,TRBD1,TRBJ1-2,TRBV4-1,TGCGCCAGCAGCCAAGACGAGGCAGGGGGGACCTATGGCTACACCTTC,CASSQDEAGGTYGYTF
.,TRBD1,TRBJ2-7,TRBV30,TGTGCCTGGACTGATGTACGGACAGGGGATCCCTACGAGCAGTACTTC,CAWTDVRTGDPYEQYF
.,.,TRBJ1-1,TRBV19,TGTGCCAGTATCGGGGCTAGAGGTACTGAAGCTTTCTTT,CASIGARGTEAFF
.,.,TRBJ2-1,TRBV25-1,TGTGCCAGCAGTGATGGCCCCCCCACAGAGCAGTTCTTC,CASSDGPPTEQFF
.,TRBD1,TRBJ1-4,TRBV5-5,TGTGCCAGCAGCTTGGCCGGGACAGGAGAGGAGAAACTGTTTTTT,CASSLAGTGEEKLFF
.,.,TRBJ2-2,TRBV29-1,TGCAGCGCTATGGGGGCCTTTAACACCGGGGAGCTGTTTTTT,CSAMGAFNTGELFF
.,.,TRBJ1-2,TRBV12-3/TRBV12-4,TGTGCCAGCAGCTCGGACGGAGCTAACTATGGCTACACCTTC,CASSSDGANYGYTF
.,.,TRBJ2-6,TRBV6-5,TGTGCCAGCAGTTTTTGGACAGCCAAGACTGGGGCCAACGTCCTGACTTTC,CASSFWTAKTGANVLTF
once,TRBD2,TRBJ2-1,TRBV6-5,TGTGCCAGCAGTTACTTTAGGACTAGCGGGACGGAGCTCTACAATGAGCAGTTCTTC,CASSYFRTSGTELYNEQFF
.,.,TRBJ2-7,TRBV3-1,TGTGCCAGCACTCCCTTTGGAGGCTCCTACTACGAGCAGTACTTC,CASTPFGGSYYEQYF
.,.,TRBJ1-2,TRBV6-2/TRBV6-3,TGTGCCAGCAGTTATAGTTCCACGGGCTCGGATGGCTACACCTTC,CASSYSSTGSDGYTF
.,TRBD1,TRBJ1-1,TRBV6-6,TGTGCCAGCAGTTTCCCCTCAGCAGGGGGAAACACTGAAGCTTTCTTT,CASSFPSAGGNTEAFF
.,.,TRBJ2-7,TRBV5-1,TGCGCCAGCAGTCCACTCCGCTCGTCTTCCTACGAGCAGTACTTC,CASSPLRSSSYEQYF
once,.,TRBJ2-3,TRBV5-4,TGCGCCAGCAGCTCGACGCGGGGCCGCTCCACAGATACGCAGTATTTT,CASSSTRGRSTDTQYF
once,.,TRBJ1-6,TRBV9,TGTGCCAGCAGCGCGACGTCTCTTAATTCACCCCTCCACTTT,CASSATSLNSPLHF
.,.,TRBJ2-3,TRBV11-2,TGTGCCAGCGCCCTAGAGCAGGGCTCGGGCCCAGATACGCAGTATTTT,CASALEQGSGPDTQYF
.,.,TRBJ2-4,TRBV27,TGTGCCAGCAGTTGGGGATCCAAAAACATTCAGTACTTC,CASSWGSKNIQYF
once,.,TRBJ2-1,TRBV19,TGTGCCAGTAGTAACGTCAGGACTGAGCAGTTCTTC,CASSNVRTEQFF
.,.,TRBJ2-4,TRBV7-9,TGTGCCAGCAGCTTAGCGTGGAGGGGGCCCCACATTCAGTACTTC,CASSLAWRGPHIQYF
few,.,TRBJ2-7,TRBV4-2,TGTGCCAGCAGCCAAGTTAGAGAGGATAGCGAGCAGTACTTC,CASSQVREDSEQYF
.,TRBD1,TRBJ2-3,TRBV27,TGTGCCAGCAGTTGGACAGGGACCCCAGATACGCAGTATTTT,CASSWTGTPDTQYF
.,.,TRBJ2-1,TRBV6-5,TGTGCCAGCAGTTACTCGATGAAGGGGCAGGGTGATATGGATGAGCAGTTCTTC,CASSYSMKGQGDMDEQFF
.,.,TRBJ1-1,TRBV28,TGTGCCAGCAGTCCGCTCAGGGTGAACACTGAAGCTTTCTTT,CASSPLRVNTEAFF
.,TRBD1,TRBJ2-6,TRBV30,TGTGCCTGGGCAGGGGGCGCTGGGGCCAACGTCCTGACTTTC,CAWAGGAGANVLTF
.,.,TRBJ1-1,TRBV19,TGTGCCAGTAGTAGTTTACAGGGAGGGACTGAAGCTTTCTTT,CASSSLQGGTEAFF
.,.,TRBJ2-5,TRBV28,TGTGCCAGCAGTTCCCTAACTAGCCCCCCAGAGACCCAGTACTTC,CASSSLTSPPETQYF
.,.,TRBJ2-5,TRBV5-4,TGTGCCAGCAGCTTGGAAGGCAGGGGAGAGACCCAGTACTTC,CASSLEGRGETQYF
.,.,TRBJ2-4,TRBV6-1,TGTGGGGCGGGCCACATTCAGTACTTC,CGAGHIQYF
.,TRBD1,TRBJ1-1,TRBV5-1,TGCGCCAGCAGCTTGGCCTTTGTGGGACAGGGTTTCGGCACTGAAGCTTTCTTT,CASSLAFVGQGFGTEAFF
.,.,TRBJ2-7,TRBV27,TGTGCCAGCAGTTTATCGACCGCGGCGCCATACGAGCAGTACTTC,CASSLSTAAPYEQYF
.,.,TRBJ2-1,TRBV5-1,TGCGCCAGCAGCTTGTTAGCGCTTTCGAATGAGCAGTTCTTC,CASSLLALSNEQFF
.,.,TRBJ1-2,TRBV7-2,TGTGCCAGCATTCCCGGGCCGTACCAAGCTAACTATGGCTACACCTTC,CASIPGPYQANYGYTF
.,.,TRBJ2-2,TRBV6-5,TGTGCCAGCAGTTACCAAGACTGGATCACCGGGGAGCTGTTTTTT,CASSYQDWITGELFF
.,.,TRBJ2-1,TRBV27,TGTGCCAGCAAACAGGGTTGGAATGAGCAGTTCTTC,CASKQGWNEQFF
.,.,TRBJ2-2,TRBV5-1,TGCGCCAGCAGCTTGTCCCTCTTCGGGGAGCTGTTTTTT,CASSLSLFGELFF
.,TRBD1,TRBJ2-1,TRBV6-1,TGTGCCAGCAGTGAAAGGGACAGGGGATCCTACAATGAGCAGTTCTTC,CASSERDRGSYNEQFF
.,TRBD2,TRBJ2-5,TRBV29-1,TGCAGCGTCGCGGAAGCGGGAGGGCGGGTCTACTTAAAAGAGACCCAGTACTTC,CSVAEAGGRVYLKETQYF
.,.,TRBJ2-3,TRBV5-1,TGCGCCAGCAGCTTAGGGGCCGGGGGATCCGGTACAGATACGCAGTATTTT,CASSLGAGGSGTDTQYF
once,.,TRBJ1-1,TRBV19,TGTGCCAGTGACGGGAACACTGAAGCTTTCTTT,CASDGNTEAFF
once,.,TRBJ1-1,TRBV7-6,TGTGCCAGCAGCTTAGGTGCCCGCGGGGGCTCCCCCACTGAAGCTTTCTTT,CASSLGARGGSPTEAFF
once,TRBD2,TRBJ2-1,TRBV6-1,TGTGCCAGCAGTGCCTTTCCGGGACTAGCGGGGGTTGCTGAGCAGTTCTTC,CASSAFPGLAGVAEQFF
.,TRBD2,TRBJ2-1,TRBV5-4,TGTGCCAGCAGCTTAGCGGGAGGGCCGGTGGATGAGCAGTTCTTC,CASSLAGGPVDEQFF
few,.,TRBJ2-1,TRBV4-1,TGCGCCAGCAGCCTCCCGGGGGATGAGCAGTTCTTC,CASSLPGDEQFF
.,.,TRBJ1-5,TRBV7-3,TGTGCCAGCACCAATGACCGGACAGGCAATCAGCCCCAGCATTTT,CASTNDRTGNQPQHF